This T cell receptor (beta chain) was sequenced in a study of T cell responses to AZD1222 COVID-19 vaccine (TCRdb year 2021). Study-level background: AZD1222 recipients given second doses at about 4 weeks or at about 12 weeks were pooled, since spike-specific TCR depth and breadth were not found to differ between the two schedules. A total of around 240 trial participants underwent TCR sequencing, of whom about 210 received two doses of AZD1222 and about 25 received two doses of the MenACWY control vaccine. Trial participants were enrolled into age subgroups of 18-55, 56-69 and 70-plus years, which contained 148, 28 and 57 TCR-sequenced participants, respectively. Findings and caveats that apply to the study as a whole: CD4 TCRs associated with the vaccine covered the entire spike protein, and the dominant responses were in regions 160-218 and 743-854. Because no samples from the day 14 peak response were available, repertoires could be characterized only after the peak T cell response. Conclusions about previously exposed vaccinees are limited because only a handful of AZD1222 recipients were SARS-CoV-2 seropositive at baseline. Reportedly, close to half of the unique spike-specific TCRs recognized epitopes lying outside the regions that are mutated in the B.1.351 and B.1.1.7 variants. Participants were mostly white British, with more females than males. The authors suggested clonal diversity may have been underestimated. A significant rise in spike-specific TCR breadth and depth was observed after two AZD1222 doses relative to day 0 and relative to MenACWY recipients. In the small 56-69-year group, the increase in depth fell short of significance, most likely because of low power.

For this clone: Its cognate antigen has yet to be identified. The record has no base qualities; no much larger clone is one base away. Other DNA variants within this sample encode the same CDR3.

The CDR3 regions of human TCRbeta chains were subjected to immunosequencing. The paper's data handling went like this. TCRs in the repertoires were matched against a reference library of SARS-CoV-2-specific TCRs that had been generated with the MIRA antigen-specificity platform. Breadth meant the fraction of unique TCRs that were SARS-CoV-2-associated, whereas depth meant the fraction of total T cells that were SARS-CoV-2-associated. Using the MIRA data, every spike-specific TCR was mapped to the spike region that the TCR reacted to and assigned to either a CD4 or a CD8 class. Log10-transformed breadth and depth values were compared by one-way ANOVA with Sidak's multiple comparisons tests. In its TCRdb copy, this immuneACCESS table keeps in-frame sequences only and misses some clones. Where compared with another copy, unresolved V genes explain less than half of these, and the others have no known cause. D and trimming were read from the DNA, whereas the V and J calls and clone size are those reported in that table. The sample table holds 120,000 or so clones, of which 92% were seen once. The ten largest clones take up around 7.8% of the sample.

The time point label for this specimen denotes: baseline before first vaccination. Vaccinee samples came from UK trials COV001 and COV002, including a single-blind randomized controlled phase 2/3 trial of AZD1222 (ChAdOx1 nCoV-19) in healthy adults. For TCRbeta chain sequencing, PBMC samples were collected from trial participants at day 0 and at day 28 after the second dose. In the germline V gene, CDR1 corresponds to SGHAT and CDR2 to FQNNGV. Measured from the cysteine to the phenylalanine, the CDR3 is 14 residues long. Only CDR3 DNA remains: 42 bases, in frame from the first base. Trimming removed 2 bases from V and 5 bases from J; the gene matches leave 5 bases unexplained.

The sequenced sample was peripheral blood, obtained on day 0 of AZD1222 vaccination. This sequence was found in an adult in good health. The chain is encoded by TRBV11-2 joined to TRBJ1-2; 7 central nucleotides agree with TRBD1. The CDR3 reads CASSLSGGGYGYTF. The DNA sequence is TGTGCCAGCAGCTTATCAGGGGGGGGATATGGCTACACCTTC.